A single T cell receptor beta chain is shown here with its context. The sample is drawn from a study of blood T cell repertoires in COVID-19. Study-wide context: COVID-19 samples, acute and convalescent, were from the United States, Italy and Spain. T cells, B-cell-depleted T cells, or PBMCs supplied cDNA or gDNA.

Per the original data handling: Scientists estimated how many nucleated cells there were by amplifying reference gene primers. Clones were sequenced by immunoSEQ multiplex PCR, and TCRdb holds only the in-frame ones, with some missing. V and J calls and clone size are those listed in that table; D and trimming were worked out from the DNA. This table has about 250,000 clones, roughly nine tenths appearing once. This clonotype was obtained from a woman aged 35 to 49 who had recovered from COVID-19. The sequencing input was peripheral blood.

The CDR3 DNA sequence: TGCGCCAGCAGCTTCCAGGCTATACAGGACACTGAAGCTTTCTTT. Residues: CASSFQAIQDTEAFF. The chain couples TRBV5-1 to TRBJ1-1, with TRBD1 as a possible D gene (5 bases). Trimming cost V 2 bases and J 3 bases, with 14 bases left between them. The V gene's germline CDR1 is SGHRS and CDR2 YFSETQ. The CDR3 sequence is 15 residues long.